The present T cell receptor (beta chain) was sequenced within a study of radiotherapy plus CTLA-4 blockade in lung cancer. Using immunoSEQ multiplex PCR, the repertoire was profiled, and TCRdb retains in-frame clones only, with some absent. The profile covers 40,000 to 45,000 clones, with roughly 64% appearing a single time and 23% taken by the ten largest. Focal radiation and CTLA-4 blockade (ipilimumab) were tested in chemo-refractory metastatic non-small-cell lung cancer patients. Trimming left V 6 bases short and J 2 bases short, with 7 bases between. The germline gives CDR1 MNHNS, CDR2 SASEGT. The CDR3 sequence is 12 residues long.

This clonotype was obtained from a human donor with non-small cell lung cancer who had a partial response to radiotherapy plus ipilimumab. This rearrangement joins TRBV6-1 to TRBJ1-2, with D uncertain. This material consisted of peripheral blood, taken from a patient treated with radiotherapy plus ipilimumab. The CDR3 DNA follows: TGTGCCAGCAGCCACAACAACTATGGCTACACCTTC. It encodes CASSHNNYGYTF.